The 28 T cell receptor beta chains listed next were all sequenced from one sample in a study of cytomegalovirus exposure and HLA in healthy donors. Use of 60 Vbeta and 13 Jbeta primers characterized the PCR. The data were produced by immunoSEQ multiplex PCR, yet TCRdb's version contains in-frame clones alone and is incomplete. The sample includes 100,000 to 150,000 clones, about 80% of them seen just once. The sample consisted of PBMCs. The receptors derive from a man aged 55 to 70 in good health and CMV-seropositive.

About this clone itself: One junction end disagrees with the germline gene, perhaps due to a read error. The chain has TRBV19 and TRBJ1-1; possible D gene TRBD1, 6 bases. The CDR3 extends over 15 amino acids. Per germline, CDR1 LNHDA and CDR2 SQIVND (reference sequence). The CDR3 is CASSPRTGLRLLGAF. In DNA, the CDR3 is TGTGCCAGTAGCCCCAGAACAGGGCTGCGGCTTCTGGGGGCCTTT.

In nucleotides, the CDR3 is TGTGCCAGCAGCCCTACCGTTCGTGAGCAGTACTTC. As protein: CASSPTVREQYF. V gene TRBV27 combines with J gene TRBJ2-7; D remains ambiguous. Trimming stripped 6 bases from V and 7 bases from J, with 13 bases between. This CDR3 contains 12 residues. CDR1 and CDR2 from the germline V gene are MNHEY and SMNVEV (reference sequence).

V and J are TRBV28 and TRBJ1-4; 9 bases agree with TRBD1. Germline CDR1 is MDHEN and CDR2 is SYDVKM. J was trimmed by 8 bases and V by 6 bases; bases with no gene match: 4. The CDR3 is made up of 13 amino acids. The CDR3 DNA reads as TGTGCCAGCAGCCGAGGACAGGGGGAAAAACTGTTTTTT. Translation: CASSRGQGEKLFF. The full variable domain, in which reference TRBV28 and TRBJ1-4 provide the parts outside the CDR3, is DVKVTQSSRYLVKRTGEKVFLECVQDMDHENMFWYRQDPGLGLRLIYFSYDVKMKEKGDIPEGYSVSREKKERFSLILESASTNQTSMYLCASSRGQGEKLFFGSGTQLSVL.

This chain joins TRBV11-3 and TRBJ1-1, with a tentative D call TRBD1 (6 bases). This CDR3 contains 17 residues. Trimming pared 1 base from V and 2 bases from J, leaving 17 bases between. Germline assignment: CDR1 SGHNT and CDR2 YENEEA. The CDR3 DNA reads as TGTGCCAGCAGCTTAGGGGGCGCGGGGGCTTTTAACACTGAAGCTTTCTTT. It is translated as CASSLGGAGAFNTEAFF. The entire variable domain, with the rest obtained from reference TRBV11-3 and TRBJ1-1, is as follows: EAGVVQSPRYKIIEKKQPVAFWCNPISGHNTLYWYLQNLGQGPELLIRYENEEAVDDSQLPKDRFSAERLKGVDSTLKIQPAELGDSAVYLCASSLGGAGAFNTEAFFGQGTRLTVV.

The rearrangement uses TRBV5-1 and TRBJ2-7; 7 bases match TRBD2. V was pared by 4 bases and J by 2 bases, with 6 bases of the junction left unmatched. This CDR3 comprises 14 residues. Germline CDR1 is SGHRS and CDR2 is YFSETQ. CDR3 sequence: CASSPGLLTYEQYF. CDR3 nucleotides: TGCGCCAGCAGCCCGGGACTACTTACCTACGAGCAGTACTTC.

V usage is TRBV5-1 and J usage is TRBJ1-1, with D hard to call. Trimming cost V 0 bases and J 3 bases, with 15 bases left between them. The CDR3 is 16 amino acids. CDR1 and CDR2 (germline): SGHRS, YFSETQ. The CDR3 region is CASSLEGGFRYTEAFF. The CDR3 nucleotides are TGCGCCAGCAGCTTGGAAGGAGGGTTCCGATACACTGAAGCTTTCTTT.

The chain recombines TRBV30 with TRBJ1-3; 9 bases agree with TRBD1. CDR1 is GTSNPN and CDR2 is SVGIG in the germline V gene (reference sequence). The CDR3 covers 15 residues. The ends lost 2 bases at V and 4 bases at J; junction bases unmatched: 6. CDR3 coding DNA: TGTGCCTGGAGTCCCGGGACAGGGTTCGGAAACACCATATATTTT. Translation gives CAWSPGTGFGNTIYF.

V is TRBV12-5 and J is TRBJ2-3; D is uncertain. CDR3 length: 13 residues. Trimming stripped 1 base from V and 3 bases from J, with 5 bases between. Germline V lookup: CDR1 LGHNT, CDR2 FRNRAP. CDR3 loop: CASGLGPTDTQYF. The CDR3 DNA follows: TGTGCTAGTGGTTTGGGGCCGACAGATACGCAGTATTTT.

In DNA form, the CDR3 reads TGTGCCAGTAGTCCGCGGGCTAGCGGGAGTTCCTACGAGCAGTACTTC. Translating gives CASSPRASGSSYEQYF. V and J are TRBV19 and TRBJ2-7; TRBD2 agrees at 10 bases. V lost 5 bases and J lost 1; bases outside the gene matches: 8. Germline V gene data show CDR1 as LNHDA and CDR2 as SQIVND (reference sequence). The CDR3 is 16 residues long.

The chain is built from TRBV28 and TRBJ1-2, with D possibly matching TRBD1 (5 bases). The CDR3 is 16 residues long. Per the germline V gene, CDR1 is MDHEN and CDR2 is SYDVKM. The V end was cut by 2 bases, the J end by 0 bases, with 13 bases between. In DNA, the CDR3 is TGTGCCAGCAGTTTAGGAGGGGCTGGGGCTAACTATGGCTACACCTTC. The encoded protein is CASSLGGAGANYGYTF.

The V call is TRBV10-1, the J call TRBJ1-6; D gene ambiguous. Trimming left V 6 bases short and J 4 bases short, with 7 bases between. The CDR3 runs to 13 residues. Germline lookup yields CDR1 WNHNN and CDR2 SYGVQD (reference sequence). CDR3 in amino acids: CASSYDYNSPLHF. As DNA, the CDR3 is TGCGCCAGCAGCTACGATTATAATTCACCCCTCCACTTT.

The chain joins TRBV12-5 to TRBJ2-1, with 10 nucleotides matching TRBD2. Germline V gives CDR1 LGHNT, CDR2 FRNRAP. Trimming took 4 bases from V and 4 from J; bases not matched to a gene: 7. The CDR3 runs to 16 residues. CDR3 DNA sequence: TGTGCTAGTGGTTCTGGACTAGCGGTTACATACAATGAGCAGTTCTTC. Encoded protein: CASGSGLAVTYNEQFF.

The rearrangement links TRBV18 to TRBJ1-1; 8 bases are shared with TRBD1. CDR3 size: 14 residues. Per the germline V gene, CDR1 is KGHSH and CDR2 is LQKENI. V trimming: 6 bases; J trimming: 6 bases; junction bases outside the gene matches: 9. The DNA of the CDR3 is TGTGCCAGCTCCCTCACGACAGGGGAGGCTGAAGCTTTCTTT. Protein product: CASSLTTGEAEAFF. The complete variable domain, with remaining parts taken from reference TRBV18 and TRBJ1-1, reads NAGVMQNPRHLVRRRGQEARLRCSPMKGHSHVYWYRQLPEEGLKFMVYLQKENIIDESGMPKERFSAEFPKEGPSILRIQQVVRGDSAAYFCASSLTTGEAEAFFGQGTRLTVV.

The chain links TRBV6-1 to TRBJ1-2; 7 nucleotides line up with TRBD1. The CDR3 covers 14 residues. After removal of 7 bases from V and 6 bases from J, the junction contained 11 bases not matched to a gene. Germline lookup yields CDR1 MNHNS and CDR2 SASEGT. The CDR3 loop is CASIRGPFTDGYTF. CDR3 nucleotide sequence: TGTGCCAGCATTAGGGGGCCTTTCACAGATGGCTACACCTTC.

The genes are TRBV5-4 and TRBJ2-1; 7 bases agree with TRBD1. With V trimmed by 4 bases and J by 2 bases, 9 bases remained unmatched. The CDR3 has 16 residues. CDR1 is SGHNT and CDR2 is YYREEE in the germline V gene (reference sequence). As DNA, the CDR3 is TGTGCCAGCAGCCGCGAGGGGGCATTCCCCTACAATGAGCAGTTCTTC. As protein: CASSREGAFPYNEQFF. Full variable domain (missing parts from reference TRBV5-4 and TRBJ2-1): ETGVTQSPTHLIKTRGQQVTLRCSSQSGHNTVSWYQQALGQGPQFIFQYYREEENGRGNFPPRFSGLQFPNYSSELNVNALELDDSALYLCASSREGAFPYNEQFFGPGTRLTVL.

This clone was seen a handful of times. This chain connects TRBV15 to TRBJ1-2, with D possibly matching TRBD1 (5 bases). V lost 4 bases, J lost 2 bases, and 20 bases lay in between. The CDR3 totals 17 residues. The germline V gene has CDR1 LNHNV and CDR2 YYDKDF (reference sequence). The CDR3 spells CATSTRGGLPLNYGYTF. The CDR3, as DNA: TGTGCCACCAGCACCCGTGGGGGACTACCACTAAACTATGGCTACACCTTC.

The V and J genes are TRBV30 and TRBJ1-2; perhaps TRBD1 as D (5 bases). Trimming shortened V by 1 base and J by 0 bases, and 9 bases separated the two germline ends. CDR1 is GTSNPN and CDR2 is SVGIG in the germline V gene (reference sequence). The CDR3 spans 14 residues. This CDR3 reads CAWSATGTNYGYTF. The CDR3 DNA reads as TGTGCCTGGAGTGCCACAGGCACTAACTATGGCTACACCTTC.

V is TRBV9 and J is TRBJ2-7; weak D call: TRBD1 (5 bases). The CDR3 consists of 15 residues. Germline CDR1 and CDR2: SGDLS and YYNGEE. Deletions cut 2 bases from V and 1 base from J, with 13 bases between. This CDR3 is CASSVGVTGSYEQYF. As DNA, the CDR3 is TGTGCCAGCAGCGTTGGGGTCACAGGTTCCTACGAGCAGTACTTC.

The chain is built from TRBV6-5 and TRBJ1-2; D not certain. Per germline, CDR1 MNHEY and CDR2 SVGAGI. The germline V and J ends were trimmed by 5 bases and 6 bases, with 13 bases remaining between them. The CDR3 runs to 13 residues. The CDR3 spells CASSVMMGDGYTF. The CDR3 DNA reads TGTGCCAGCAGTGTAATGATGGGAGATGGCTACACCTTC.

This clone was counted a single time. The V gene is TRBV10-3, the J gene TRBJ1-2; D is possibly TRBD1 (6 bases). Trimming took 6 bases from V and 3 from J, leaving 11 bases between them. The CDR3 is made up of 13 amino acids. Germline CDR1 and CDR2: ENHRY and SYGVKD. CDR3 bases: TGTGCCATCAGACGGGACAACGACTATGGCTACACCTTC. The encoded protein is CAIRRDNDYGYTF.

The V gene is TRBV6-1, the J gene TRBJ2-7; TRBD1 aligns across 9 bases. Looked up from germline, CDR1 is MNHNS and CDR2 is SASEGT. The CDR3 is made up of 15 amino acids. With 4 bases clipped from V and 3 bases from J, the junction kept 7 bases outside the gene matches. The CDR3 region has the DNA TGTGCCAGCAGTGCTCCCGGGACAGGGCACTACGAGCAGTACTTC. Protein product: CASSAPGTGHYEQYF.

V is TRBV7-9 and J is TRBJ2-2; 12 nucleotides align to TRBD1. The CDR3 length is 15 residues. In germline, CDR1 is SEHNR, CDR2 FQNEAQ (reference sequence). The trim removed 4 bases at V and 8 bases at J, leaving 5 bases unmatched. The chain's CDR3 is CASSSGTGGTGELFF. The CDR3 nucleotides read TGTGCCAGCAGCTCGGGGACAGGGGGCACTGGGGAGCTGTTTTTT.

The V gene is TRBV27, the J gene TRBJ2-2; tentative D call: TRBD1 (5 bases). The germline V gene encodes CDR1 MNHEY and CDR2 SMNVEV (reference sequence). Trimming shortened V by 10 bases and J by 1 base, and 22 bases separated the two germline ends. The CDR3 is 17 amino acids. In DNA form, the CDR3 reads TGTGCCACCTTCTCTGGATTTCGACAGAAGAACACCGGGGAGCTGTTTTTT. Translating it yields CATFSGFRQKNTGELFF.

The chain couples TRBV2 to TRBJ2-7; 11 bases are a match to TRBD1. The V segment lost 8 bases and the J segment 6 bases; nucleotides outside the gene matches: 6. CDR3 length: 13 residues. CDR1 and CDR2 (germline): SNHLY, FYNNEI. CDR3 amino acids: CASEGGTGGEQYF. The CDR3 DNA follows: TGTGCCAGCGAAGGGGGGACAGGGGGCGAGCAGTACTTC.

The CDR3 sequence is CAWSVSTGGRAFF. The CDR3 DNA sequence: TGTGCCTGGAGTGTATCCACAGGGGGTCGAGCTTTCTTT. J is TRBJ1-1 and V is TRBV30, with 8 bases matching TRBD1. Per the germline V gene, CDR1 is GTSNPN and CDR2 is SVGIG (reference sequence). Unmatched junction bases numbered 7, after V lost 0 bases and J lost 10 bases. This CDR3 has 13 residues.

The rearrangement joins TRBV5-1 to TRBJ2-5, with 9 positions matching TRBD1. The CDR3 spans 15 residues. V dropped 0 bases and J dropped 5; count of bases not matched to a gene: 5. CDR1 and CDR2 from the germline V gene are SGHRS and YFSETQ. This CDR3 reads CASSLAGQGWETQYF. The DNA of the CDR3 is TGCGCCAGCAGCTTGGCGGGACAGGGTTGGGAGACCCAGTACTTC.

The CDR3 protein is CASSLARANEQFF. The CDR3, as DNA: TGTGCCAGCAGCTTGGCGAGGGCTAATGAGCAGTTCTTC. The chain couples TRBV7-2 to TRBJ2-1; the D gene is possibly TRBD2 (5 bases). Germline V gene sequence: CDR1 SGHTA, CDR2 FQGNSA. V shed 3 bases and J shed 7 bases, with 10 bases lying between them. The CDR3 sequence is 13 residues long.

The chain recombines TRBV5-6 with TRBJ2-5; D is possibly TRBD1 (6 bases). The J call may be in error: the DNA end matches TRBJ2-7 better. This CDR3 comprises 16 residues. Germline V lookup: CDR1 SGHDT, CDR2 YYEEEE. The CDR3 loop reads CASSFLRGLSSYEQYF. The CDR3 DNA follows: TGTGCCAGCAGCTTCCTCAGGGGCCTTAGCTCCTACGAGCAGTACTTC.